The 18 T cell receptor beta chains below all came from one sample that was sequenced in a study of monozygotic twins with cystic fibrosis. Profiled with immunoSEQ multiplex PCR; TCRdb holds only in-frame clones, not every one. This table holds fewer than 30,000 clones, over 80% found once. The specimen sequenced was blood. Receptors were obtained from a girl aged 2-10 years with cystic fibrosis.

The gene calls are TRBV7-6 and TRBJ1-1; D not certain. The germline V and J ends were trimmed by 5 bases and 6 bases, with 13 bases remaining between them. The CDR3 consists of 13 residues. Per germline, CDR1 SGHVS and CDR2 FNYEAQ. The DNA of the CDR3 is TGTGCCAGCAGCCCACCTGGGCGGGCTGAAGCTTTCTTT. As protein: CASSPPGRAEAFF.

The chain has TRBV25-1 and TRBJ2-1, with TRBD1 identical over 8 bases. CDR3 length: 14 residues. J lost 7 bases, V lost 6 bases, and 8 bases had no gene match. Germline CDR1 is MGHDK and CDR2 is SYGVNS. Here the CDR3 DNA reads TGTGCCAGCAGCGGTGTCAGGGGGCGGAATGAGCAGTTCTTC. As protein: CASSGVRGRNEQFF.

In its sample, this clone was seen a few times. The chain couples TRBV30 to TRBJ1-6; maybe TRBD1 (6 bases). The CDR3 runs to 14 residues. Per germline, CDR1 GTSNPN and CDR2 SVGIG (reference sequence). The V end was cut by 0 bases, the J end by 7 bases, with 10 bases between. CDR3: CAWSVLQGNSPLHF. CDR3 DNA: TGTGCCTGGAGTGTACTGCAGGGGAATTCACCCCTCCACTTT.

The chain employs TRBV25-1 and TRBJ1-6, with TRBD1 matching 7 bases. The length of the CDR3 is 15 residues. Germline CDR1 reads MGHDK; CDR2 reads SYGVNS. V lost 3 bases and J lost 9; bases outside the gene matches: 8. CDR3 region: CASSEVGQVVSPLHF. The DNA of the CDR3 is TGTGCCAGCAGTGAGGTTGGACAGGTTGTTTCACCCCTCCACTTT.

V is TRBV6-6 and J is TRBJ2-2; D perhaps matches TRBD1 (6 bases). There are 13 residues in the CDR3. Deletions cut 6 bases from V and 6 bases from J, with 11 bases between. CDR1 is MNHNY and CDR2 is SVGAGI in the germline V gene (reference sequence). The CDR3 loop is CASSYRAAGELFF. CDR3 sequence (DNA): TGTGCCAGCAGCTACAGGGCCGCCGGGGAGCTGTTTTTT.

The V and J genes are TRBV27 and TRBJ1-5, with 7 nucleotides matching TRBD1. The V segment lost 5 bases and the J segment 5 bases; nucleotides outside the gene matches: 3. CDR1 and CDR2 (germline): MNHEY, SMNVEV (reference sequence). The CDR3 loop spans 13 amino acids. CDR3 coding DNA: TGTGCCAGCAGTAAACAGGGGTATCAGCCCCAGCATTTT. Translating gives CASSKQGYQPQHF.

This chain joins TRBV21-1 and TRBJ2-7; the DNA was not used to check the table's D call, TRBD2. TRBV21-1 is recorded as a pseudogene. The CDR3 has 15 amino acids. The CDR3 DNA follows: TGTGCCAGCAGCCTGAATAGCGGTCAAACCTACGAGCAGTACTTC. This sequence encodes CASSLNSGQTYEQYF.

The chain recombines TRBV29-1 with TRBJ2-7; 11 bases align to TRBD1. Trimming took 7 bases from V and 4 from J; bases not matched to a gene: 6. Germline CDR1 SQVTM, CDR2 ANQGSEA. This CDR3 contains 13 residues. The DNA for the CDR3 is TGCAGCGGTCGCGGGACAGGGGGGTACGAGCAGTACTTC. It translates to CSGRGTGGYEQYF.

This rearrangement joins TRBV4-1 to TRBJ2-1, with 7 bases fitting TRBD1. The CDR3 covers 15 residues. V trimming: 8 bases; J trimming: 3 bases; junction bases outside the gene matches: 10. The germline gives CDR1 MGHRA, CDR2 YSYEKL. CDR3 nucleotides: TGCGCCAGCTCTGAGTCGGCAGGGGGCTACAATGAGCAGTTCTTC. This sequence encodes CASSESAGGYNEQFF.

CDR3 residues: CATSRDSGDLRGYTF. For the CDR3, the DNA is TGTGCCACCAGCAGAGATAGTGGGGATCTCCGGGGCTACACCTTC. The chain employs TRBV15 and TRBJ1-2; D uncertain. The CDR3 contains 15 residues. CDR1 is LNHNV and CDR2 is YYDKDF in the germline V gene (reference sequence). V lost 0 bases, J lost 8 bases, and 16 bases lay in between.

The chain has TRBV4-2 and TRBJ1-2; 7 positions agree with TRBD1. The CDR3 is 17 amino acids. V shed 2 bases, J shed 7 bases, and the junction held 16 bases outside the gene matches. CDR1 LGHNA and CDR2 YNFKEQ come from the germline V gene. Here the CDR3 reads CASSQTYESRGSGGYTF. The CDR3 DNA reads TGTGCCAGCAGCCAAACCTACGAGTCCAGGGGGTCGGGTGGCTACACCTTC.

The V and J genes are TRBV5-1 and TRBJ1-2; no clear D. The V end lost 4 bases, the J end lost 6 bases, and 16 bases lay between the germline ends. Germline CDR1 reads SGHRS; CDR2 reads YFSETQ. The CDR3 runs to 14 residues. The CDR3 DNA follows: TGCGCCAGCAGCCAAACATCAACGGAGAATGGCTACACCTTC. Protein product: CASSQTSTENGYTF.

CDR3 region: CAWSGGNQPQHF. The CDR3 DNA follows: TGTGCCTGGAGTGGAGGTAATCAGCCCCAGCATTTT. This chain connects TRBV30 to TRBJ1-5; the D is unclear. The CDR3 is 12 amino acids. CDR1 and CDR2 from the germline V gene are GTSNPN and SVGIG (reference sequence). Trimming cost V 1 base and J 4 bases, with 5 bases left between them.

DNA for the CDR3: TGTGCCATCCATGACGCGAGCGACTCCTACGAGCAGTACTTC. Translated, it gives CAIHDASDSYEQYF. This chain links TRBV10-3 with TRBJ2-7; D remains unclear. The CDR3 spans 14 residues. The germline CDR1 and CDR2 sequences are ENHRY and SYGVKD. V lost 8 bases, J lost 0 bases, and 14 bases lay in between.

The gene calls are TRBV28 and TRBJ2-3; unclear D gene. The length of the CDR3 is 15 residues. The V gene's germline CDR1 is MDHEN and CDR2 SYDVKM. V shed 10 bases and J shed 2 bases, with 19 bases lying between them. CDR3 in DNA: TGTGCCACCTCCATCCCATCGGATAACACAGATACGCAGTATTTT. This translates into CATSIPSDNTDTQYF.

CDR3 coding DNA: TGTGCCAGCAGCAAAGGTGGTCGCAAAAGCGGCTACAATGAGCAGTTCTTC. Its protein is CASSKGGRKSGYNEQFF. The chain links TRBV21-1 to TRBJ2-1; the D call of TRBD2 is as the table states it, not checked on the DNA. TRBV21-1 counts as a pseudogene. The CDR3 covers 17 residues.

V usage is TRBV19 and J usage is TRBJ2-7; 11 bases agree with TRBD2. Trimming took 7 bases from V and 3 from J; bases not matched to a gene: 8. CDR1 LNHDA and CDR2 SQIVND come from the germline V gene (reference sequence). The CDR3 spans 15 residues. In DNA form, the CDR3 reads TGTGCCAGTATCGGGCTAGCGGGAGGACTCTACGAGCAGTACTTC. Protein product: CASIGLAGGLYEQYF.

The genes are TRBV7-8 and TRBJ1-1; D may be TRBD1 (5 bases). Germline values: CDR1 SGHVS, CDR2 FQNEAQ. The CDR3 length is 17 residues. V was trimmed by 0 bases and J by 8 bases, leaving 22 bases between them. CDR3 sequence (DNA): TGTGCCAGCAGCTTAGCACCATCCGGGACCTCAAGAGGAGAAGCTTTCTTT. This sequence encodes CASSLAPSGTSRGEAFF.